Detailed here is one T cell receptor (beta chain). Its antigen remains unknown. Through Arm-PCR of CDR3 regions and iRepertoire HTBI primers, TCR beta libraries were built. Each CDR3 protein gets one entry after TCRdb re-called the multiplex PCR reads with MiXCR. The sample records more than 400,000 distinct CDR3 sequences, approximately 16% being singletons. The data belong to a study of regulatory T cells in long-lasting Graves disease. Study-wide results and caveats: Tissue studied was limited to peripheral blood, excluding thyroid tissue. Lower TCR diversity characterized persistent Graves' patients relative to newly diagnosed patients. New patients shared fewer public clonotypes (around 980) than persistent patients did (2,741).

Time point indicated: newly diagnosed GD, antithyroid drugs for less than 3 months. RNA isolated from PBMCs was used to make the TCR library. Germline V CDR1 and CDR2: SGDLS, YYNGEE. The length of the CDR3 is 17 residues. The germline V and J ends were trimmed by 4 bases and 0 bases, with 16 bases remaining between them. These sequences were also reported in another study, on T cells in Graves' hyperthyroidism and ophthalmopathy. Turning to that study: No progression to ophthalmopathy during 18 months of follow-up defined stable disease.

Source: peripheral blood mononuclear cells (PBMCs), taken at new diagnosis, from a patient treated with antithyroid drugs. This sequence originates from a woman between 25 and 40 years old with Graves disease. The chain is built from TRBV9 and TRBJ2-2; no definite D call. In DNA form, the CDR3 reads TGTGCCAGCAGCCCCCAGGTCTGGCCGGCGAACACCGGGGAGCTGTTTTTT. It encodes CASSPQVWPANTGELFF.